A selection of T cell receptor beta chains follows, all from one sample in a study of graft-versus-host responses after intestinal transplantation. Their antigen targets remain unknown. Repertoires were generated with immunoSEQ multiplex PCR, while TCRdb's copy carries only in-frame clones and drops some. In the table there are some 110,000 clones, around 92% of which are singletons. The sample was unstimulated CD8+ T cells sorted from spleen or lymph node cells, taken before transplant. These receptors were collected from a human donor who was the organ donor for an intestinal transplant. Each CDR3 is given with its conserved first and last residue. D genes are given only for firm matches. Size values are once, few and many counts, or a class for expanded clones, and some rows have none.

cdr3_aa cdr3_nt j_call clone_size d_call v_call
CASSLDRVGTDTQYF TGTGCCAGCAGTTTGGACAGGGTAGGCACAGATACGCAGTATTTT TRBJ2-3 - TRBD1 TRBV28
CASSLGTAWTDTQYF TGTGCCAGCAGCCTGGGGACGGCCTGGACAGATACGCAGTATTTT TRBJ2-3 - - TRBV11-2
CASRLAGVYNEQFF TGTGCCAGCAGGCTAGCGGGAGTCTACAATGAGCAGTTCTTC TRBJ2-1 - TRBD2 TRBV27
CASSLGGLSNQPQHF TGTGCCAGCAGTCTGGGGGGGCTGAGCAATCAGCCCCAGCATTTT TRBJ1-5 - - TRBV27
CAISELDSRIYNEQFF TGTGCCATCAGTGAGTTGGATTCGCGGATTTACAATGAGCAGTTCTTC TRBJ2-1 - - TRBV10-3
CASSLEHTSGKSGTQYF TGTGCCAGCAGCTTAGAACACACTAGCGGGAAGTCGGGTACGCAGTATTTT TRBJ2-3 - TRBD2 TRBV7-6
CASSFGSGTDTQYF TGTGCCAGCAGCTTTGGTAGCGGGACAGATACGCAGTATTTT TRBJ2-3 - TRBD2 TRBV7-3
CASSIRQGSTDTQYF TGTGCCAGTAGTATTAGGCAAGGGAGCACAGATACGCAGTATTTT TRBJ2-3 once - TRBV19
CASSPGGVRQFF TGTGCCAGCAGCCCAGGGGGTGTCCGGCAGTTCTTC TRBJ2-1 - TRBD1 TRBV14
CASSKGEVCYTF TGTGCCAGCAGCAAAGGGGAGGTATGCTACACCTTC TRBJ1-2 - - TRBV21-1
CASSQVGELYGYTF TGCGCCAGCAGCCAAGTAGGGGAGCTATATGGCTACACCTTC TRBJ1-2 - - TRBV4-1
CASSALGGDSYEQYF TGTGCCAGCAGTGCCTTGGGGGGGGACTCCTACGAGCAGTACTTC TRBJ2-7 - TRBD2 TRBV2
CASSEQWGQINQPQHF TGTGCCAGCAGTGAACAGTGGGGCCAGATCAATCAGCCCCAGCATTTT TRBJ1-5 - - TRBV2
CASSLGSEETQYF TGTGCCAGCAGCCTGGGTAGCGAAGAGACCCAGTACTTC TRBJ2-5 - - TRBV5-8
CASRSRNTDTQYF TGTGCCAGCAGATCCCGTAACACAGATACGCAGTATTTT TRBJ2-3 - - TRBV27
CASSSNFGGTSGGTDTQYF TGTGCCAGCAGCTCCAACTTCGGGGGGACTAGCGGGGGCACAGATACGCAGTATTTT TRBJ2-3 - TRBD2 TRBV13
CASSLRAGSYEQYF TGTGCCAGCAGTTTAAGGGCAGGATCCTACGAGCAGTACTTC TRBJ2-7 - - TRBV28
CASSLGRSNEQFF TGTGCCAGCAGCTTAGGCAGAAGCAATGAGCAGTTCTTC TRBJ2-1 - - TRBV7-6
CASSEGTSDYTDTQYF TGTGCCAGCAGCGAGGGGACCTCAGACTACACAGATACGCAGTATTTT TRBJ2-3 once - TRBV9
CASSIGNSGNTIYF TGTGCCAGTAGTATTGGCAACTCTGGAAACACCATATATTTT TRBJ1-3 - - TRBV19
CASSSGLAGGPDTQYF TGTGCCAGCAGTTCGGGACTAGCGGGAGGGCCAGATACGCAGTATTTT TRBJ2-3 - TRBD2 TRBV27
CASRPGQGNPNYGYTF TGTGCCAGCAGACCGGGACAGGGGAACCCTAACTATGGCTACACCTTC TRBJ1-2 - TRBD1 TRBV2
CASSLVAHSKNIQYF TGCGCCAGCAGTCTTGTCGCGCACTCCAAAAACATTCAGTACTTC TRBJ2-4 - - TRBV4-1
CASSPIGANAYGYTF TGTGCCAGCAGCCCCATTGGGGCGAATGCCTATGGCTACACCTTC TRBJ1-2 once - TRBV27
CASSPGDRGSNGYTF TGTGCCAGCAGCCCCGGGGACAGGGGCTCTAATGGCTACACCTTC TRBJ1-2 - TRBD1 TRBV7-9
CASSQVLWAVEYYGYTF TGCGCCAGCAGCCAAGTACTATGGGCCGTAGAGTACTATGGCTACACCTTC TRBJ1-2 - - TRBV4-1
CASSQGRDYEQYF TGTGCCAGCAGCCAAGGCCGGGACTACGAGCAGTACTTC TRBJ2-7 - - TRBV4-2
CASSMAGGATEAFF TGTGCCAGTAGTATGGCGGGTGGGGCCACTGAAGCTTTCTTT TRBJ1-1 - - TRBV19
CASSKTGDRSWETQYF TGTGCCAGCAGCAAAACGGGGGACCGGTCTTGGGAGACCCAGTACTTC TRBJ2-5 - - TRBV21-1
CASSFYSGRNTGELFF TGTGCCAGCAGTTTTTATTCCGGGAGGAACACCGGGGAGCTGTTTTTT TRBJ2-2 - - TRBV27
CARLGVRGCGRQETQYF TGTGCCCGACTTGGAGTGCGGGGGTGTGGAAGGCAAGAGACCCAGTACTTC TRBJ2-5 - TRBD2 TRBV27
CASSLMTGYGYTF TGTGCCAGCAGTTTAATGACAGGCTATGGCTACACCTTC TRBJ1-2 - - TRBV27
CASSIGGRAYEQYF TGTGCCAGTAGTATTGGAGGGAGAGCCTACGAGCAGTACTTC TRBJ2-7 - - TRBV19
CASSLGYEQYF TGTGCCAGCAGCTTGGGGTACGAGCAGTACTTC TRBJ2-7 few - TRBV5-6
CSVEDSTVAGYGYTF TGCAGCGTTGAAGATTCAACCGTTGCTGGCTATGGCTACACCTTC TRBJ1-2 - - TRBV29-1
CASSQVLGGNGYTF TGTGCCAGCAGCCAAGTTCTCGGGGGAAATGGCTACACCTTC TRBJ1-2 - - TRBV4-2
CASAGPSTDEQFF TGTGCCAGCGCTGGGCCTAGCACCGATGAGCAGTTCTTC TRBJ2-1 - - TRBV5-4
CASSRRAEYEQYF TGTGCCAGCAGTCGCCGGGCCGAATACGAGCAGTACTTC TRBJ2-7 once - TRBV27
CASSSTGELFF TGTGCCAGCAGCTCCACCGGGGAGCTGTTTTTT TRBJ2-2 - - TRBV7-2
CASSQTSYNEQFF TGCGCCAGCAGCCAAACATCCTACAATGAGCAGTTCTTC TRBJ2-1 - - TRBV4-1
CASSLGGGETQYF TGCGCCAGCAGCCTGGGGGGGGGAGAGACCCAGTACTTC TRBJ2-5 - TRBD2 TRBV4-1
CASSPPTDTQYF TGTGCCAGCAGCCCGCCTACAGATACGCAGTATTTT TRBJ2-3 - - TRBV9
CASSPSGSSYNEQFF TGTGCCAGTAGTCCCAGCGGGAGCTCCTACAATGAGCAGTTCTTC TRBJ2-1 - TRBD2 TRBV19
CASSQEGASNYGYTF TGCGCCAGCAGCCAAGAAGGGGCGTCTAACTATGGCTACACCTTC TRBJ1-2 once - TRBV4-1
CASGLAGSTDTQYF TGTGCCAGCGGACTAGCGGGTAGCACAGATACGCAGTATTTT TRBJ2-3 - TRBD2 TRBV6-1
CASSFRGAREPTQETQYF TGTGCCAGCAGTTTCCGGGGGGCGCGGGAACCAACCCAAGAGACCCAGTACTTC TRBJ2-5 - - TRBV28
CASSLRTATSGNYEQYF TGTGCCAGCAGCTTGAGGACAGCGACTAGCGGAAACTACGAGCAGTACTTC TRBJ2-7 - TRBD2 TRBV5-8
CASGQGNEQFF TGCGCCAGCGGACAGGGCAATGAGCAGTTCTTC TRBJ2-1 - TRBD1 TRBV5-1
CAWSHGVYARPQHF TGTGCCTGGAGCCATGGCGTATATGCGAGGCCCCAGCATTTT TRBJ1-5 - - TRBV30